These 13 T cell receptor beta chains share one sample of origin, sequenced in a study of patients and donors after allogeneic stem cell transplantation. In TCRdb, the RT-PCR reads were re-called with MiXCR into one record per CDR3 protein. Seen here are approximately 430,000 distinct CDR3 sequences, around 15% observed once, and the top ten hold about 7%. The specimen was blood, either unsorted or a sorted T cell fraction (not recorded which). The receptors here all came from a human donor who was either an allogeneic HSCT recipient or a stem cell or donor lymphocyte infusion donor (not recorded which). It is not recorded whose cells these are; they may come from a transplant donor.

This clonotype was picked up a small number of times. The chain recombines TRBV20-1 with TRBJ2-2; TRBD2 matches 7 bases. Germline CDR1 and CDR2: DFQATT and SNEGSKA (reference sequence). V dropped 3 bases and J dropped 3; count of bases not matched to a gene: 7. The CDR3 runs 15 residues. The CDR3 region is CSARSARGYTGELFF. Here the CDR3 DNA reads TGCAGTGCTAGGAGCGCGCGGGGGTACACCGGGGAGCTGTTTTTT.

This clonotype was observed a few times. This rearrangement joins TRBV19 to TRBJ1-2, with D unclear. Germline loops: CDR1 LNHDA, CDR2 SQIVND (reference sequence). This CDR3 is built from 14 residues. V dropped 11 bases and J dropped 3 bases, with 19 bases sitting between them. The DNA for the CDR3 is TGTGCCCCCGAAATCTCCTTCGTCCACTATGGCTACACCTTC. This translates into CAPEISFVHYGYTF.

This clonotype occurred many times. This chain joins TRBV12-3 or TRBV12-4 and TRBJ2-1; no clear D. V was shortened by 5 bases and J by 3 bases, with 8 bases between the two germline ends. The CDR3 contains 13 residues. The CDR3 DNA reads as TGTGCCAGCAGTGAACTCCACTACAATGAGCAGTTCTTC. Its protein product is CASSELHYNEQFF.

This clonotype was seen repeatedly, ten times or more. V is TRBV3-1 and J is TRBJ1-5, with D possibly being TRBD1 (6 bases). V shed 1 base and J shed 11 bases, with 18 bases lying between them. The CDR3 has 15 residues. Germline CDR1 reads LGHDT; CDR2 reads YNNKEL (reference sequence). CDR3: CASSQAPGAARAQHF. CDR3 sequence (DNA): TGTGCCAGCAGCCAAGCACCAGGGGCGGCTAGAGCCCAGCATTTT.

V gene TRBV5-1 combines with J gene TRBJ2-3; 16 positions match TRBD2. Germline CDR1 SGHRS, CDR2 YFSETQ. CDR3 length: 14 residues. With 4 bases clipped from V and 9 bases from J, the junction kept 2 bases outside the gene matches. Written as DNA, the CDR3 is TGCGCCAGCAGCCAGGGACTAGCGGGAGGGACGCAGTATTTT. Residues: CASSQGLAGGTQYF. The entire variable domain, with the rest obtained from reference TRBV5-1 and TRBJ2-3, is as follows: KAGVTQTPRYLIKTRGQQVTLSCSPISGHRSVSWYQQTPGQGLQFLFEYFSETQRNKGNFPGRFSGRQFSNSRSEMNVSTLELGDSALYLCASSQGLAGGTQYFGPGTRLTVL.

V is TRBV6-2 or TRBV6-3 and J is TRBJ1-5; TRBD1 matches 7 bases. The CDR3 totals 15 residues. Germline V CDR1 and CDR2: MNHEY, SVGEGT. After removal of 4 bases from V and 5 bases from J, the junction contained 8 bases not matched to a gene. The CDR3 loop reads CASSFKTGLDQPQHF. CDR3 sequence (DNA): TGTGCCAGCAGTTTCAAGACAGGGCTGGATCAGCCCCAGCATTTT.

Ten or more counts support this clonotype. This rearrangement joins TRBV7-9 to TRBJ2-2; maybe TRBD1 (6 bases). This CDR3 region has 13 residues. Germline V gene sequence: CDR1 SEHNR, CDR2 FQNEAQ (reference sequence). Trimming took off 4 bases at V and 3 bases at J, with 6 bases between the two ends. The CDR3 DNA follows: TGTGCCAGCAGCTGGGGGCACACCGGGGAGCTGTTTTTT. Its protein product is CASSWGHTGELFF.

This clonotype was detected only a few times. The V and J genes are TRBV7-9 and TRBJ1-1; 8 nucleotides match TRBD1. The trim removed 4 bases at V and 1 base at J, leaving 8 bases unmatched. The CDR3 spans 16 residues. The V gene's germline CDR1 is SEHNR and CDR2 FQNEAQ (reference sequence). CDR3 DNA: TGTGCCAGCAGCTCCCCCCGGGACAGGAAGAACACTGAAGCTTTCTTT. Its protein is CASSSPRDRKNTEAFF.

This clonotype was seen more than once but under ten times. The V call is TRBV4-3, the J call TRBJ2-3; 8 bases fit TRBD2. V lost 5 bases, J lost 0 bases, and 4 bases stayed unmatched. Germline V gene lookup returns CDR1 LGHNA and CDR2 YSLEER. The CDR3 is 15 residues long. CDR3 amino acids: CASSARGVSTDTQYF. CDR3 in DNA: TGCGCCAGCAGCGCGCGGGGGGTTAGCACAGATACGCAGTATTTT.

The chain uses TRBV6-1 and TRBJ1-1; D ambiguous. V lost 7 bases, J lost 4 bases, and 13 bases lay in between. Per the germline V gene, CDR1 is MNHNS and CDR2 is SASEGT. CDR3 length: 13 amino acids. CDR3 in amino acids: CASKANLGTEAFF. The CDR3 DNA reads as TGTGCCAGCAAGGCAAACCTGGGCACTGAAGCTTTCTTT.

The chain joins TRBV11-1 to TRBJ2-2, with 12 bases fitting TRBD2. There are 18 residues in the CDR3. The germline V gene encodes CDR1 SGHAT and CDR2 FQDESV (reference sequence). J gave up 7 bases and V 4 bases, and 13 bases lay outside the gene matches. CDR3 loop: CASSSRLAGVGARGELFF. In nucleotides, the CDR3 is TGTGCCAGCAGCTCAAGACTAGCGGGAGTAGGGGCCCGCGGGGAGCTGTTTTTT.

This clonotype has more than one count but fewer than ten. V gene TRBV24-1 combines with J gene TRBJ2-1; no reliable D call. Trimming took 3 bases from V and 10 from J, leaving 15 bases between them. Germline-derived CDR1 and CDR2 are KGHDR and SFDVKD. The CDR3 covers 14 residues. The CDR3 spells CATSDTYPGLEQFF. CDR3 in DNA: TGTGCCACCAGTGATACCTACCCGGGCCTCGAGCAGTTCTTC.

This clonotype was seen more than once but under ten times. J is TRBJ2-5 and V is TRBV6-9; D is tentatively TRBD1 or TRBD2 (5 bases each). The V end was cut by 7 bases, the J end by 5 bases, with 11 bases between. Germline V gene sequence: CDR1 MNHGY, CDR2 SVAAGI. The CDR3 is made up of 12 amino acids. The CDR3 sequence: CASTLRGETQYF. CDR3 nucleotide sequence: TGTGCCAGCACCCTCCGGGGCGAGACCCAGTACTTC.